The 7 T cell receptor beta chains below all came from one sample that was sequenced in a study of radiotherapy plus CTLA-4 blockade in lung cancer. Sequencing used immunoSEQ multiplex PCR; TCRdb keeps in-frame clones, though not all of them. The data contain 90,000 to 100,000 clones, 70% to 90% of them singletons. The material was peripheral blood, obtained from a patient treated with radiotherapy plus ipilimumab. These receptor sequences come from a human donor with non-small cell lung cancer that progressed on radiotherapy plus ipilimumab.

This chain joins TRBV9 and TRBJ2-3; 13 bases agree with TRBD2. Germline assignment: CDR1 SGDLS and CDR2 YYNGEE. The length of the CDR3 is 17 residues. V lost 7 bases to trimming and J lost 3 bases; unmatched junction nucleotides: 11. Here the CDR3 DNA reads TGTGCCAGCGGGGGACTAGCGGGATTTCCTTATACAGATACGCAGTATTTT. Protein product: CASGGLAGFPYTDTQYF.

This chain uses TRBV9 with TRBJ2-1, with 9 bases fitting TRBD2. The CDR3 sequence is 18 residues long. The trim removed 4 bases at V and 10 bases at J, leaving 21 bases unmatched. Germline CDR1 SGDLS, CDR2 YYNGEE. Here the CDR3 DNA reads TGTGCCAGCAGCACCGGACTAGCGCCCGTCGGATTTGTCAGGGAGCAGTTCTTC. As protein: CASSTGLAPVGFVREQFF.

The chain joins TRBV4-1 to TRBJ2-3, with a weak D call TRBD1 (5 bases). V lost 0 bases and J 2 bases, leaving 12 bases between the germline ends. Germline V CDR1 and CDR2: MGHRA, YSYEKL. CDR3 length: 16 residues. The CDR3 sequence is CASSQESLGATDTQYF. The CDR3 bases are TGCGCCAGCAGCCAAGAAAGTCTAGGGGCCACAGATACGCAGTATTTT.

The rearrangement uses TRBV7-8 and TRBJ1-5, with TRBD1 matching over 7 bases. There are 15 residues in the CDR3. Trimming removed 1 base from V and 2 bases from J; junction bases left unmatched: 2. Germline CDR1 is SGHVS and CDR2 is FQNEAQ. The CDR3: CASSLDTGGNQPQHF. The CDR3 nucleotides read TGTGCCAGCAGCTTAGACACAGGGGGCAATCAGCCCCAGCATTTT. The full variable domain, rest sourced from reference TRBV7-8 and TRBJ1-5, is GAGVSQSPRYKVAKRGQDVALRCDPISGHVSLFWYQQALGQGPEFLTYFQNEAQLDKSGLPSDRFFAERPEGSVSTLKIQRTQQEDSAVYLCASSLDTGGNQPQHFGDGTRLSIL.

The J gene is TRBJ2-5, the V gene TRBV9, with D perhaps assigned TRBD1 or TRBD2 (5 bases each). Germline V gives CDR1 SGDLS, CDR2 YYNGEE. This CDR3 has 14 amino acids. V lost 4 bases and J lost 1, with 11 bases in between. The CDR3 sequence: CASSSGSGQETQYF. The CDR3 DNA reads TGTGCCAGCAGCTCAGGGAGCGGCCAAGAGACCCAGTACTTC.

This chain links TRBV19 with TRBJ1-1; a weak D match, TRBD1 (5 bases). Trimming took 5 bases from V and 1 from J, leaving 11 bases between them. This CDR3 is 14 amino acids long. Germline V gene sequence: CDR1 LNHDA, CDR2 SQIVND (reference sequence). CDR3 bases: TGTGCCAGTAGTCAGGGCAGATCGAACACTGAAGCTTTCTTT. Protein product: CASSQGRSNTEAFF.

The chain uses TRBV19 and TRBJ1-1; D remains ambiguous. CDR3 length: 11 amino acids. With 4 bases removed from V and 10 bases from J, the gap between germline ends came to 10 bases. Germline assignment: CDR1 LNHDA and CDR2 SQIVND (reference sequence). CDR3 protein: CASSNGGRAFF. CDR3 DNA: TGTGCCAGTAGTAATGGTGGGCGAGCTTTCTTT.